This T cell receptor beta chain was obtained from a study of blood T cell repertoires in COVID-19. The CDR3 length is 14 residues. Trimming removed 10 bases from V and 0 bases from J; junction bases left unmatched: 8. Looked up from germline, CDR1 is ENHRY and CDR2 is SYGVKD. Study processing details: Amplifying reference gene primers gave estimates of nucleated cell counts. The table came from immunoSEQ multiplex PCR; TCRdb's copy has only in-frame clones and leaves some out. V, J and clone size are taken as reported in that table, and D and trimming were inferred from the DNA itself. The sample records tens of thousands of clones, roughly 79% being singletons.

The sequence was obtained from a woman older than 75 with acute or convalescent COVID-19. Material: peripheral blood. The rearrangement uses TRBV10-3 and TRBJ1-2; 7 bases are shared with TRBD1. The CDR3 region has the DNA TGTGCCACCCGAACCGACAGGGCTAACTATGGCTACACCTTC. Amino acid sequence: CATRTDRANYGYTF.